The 30 T cell receptor beta chains presented below share a single source sample, sequenced in a study of blood T cell repertoires in COVID-19. Clones were sequenced by immunoSEQ multiplex PCR, and TCRdb holds only the in-frame ones, with some missing. The sample records under 130,000 clones, 80% to 90% being singletons. The sequenced sample was peripheral blood. These receptors were taken from a woman aged 60-70 years with acute or convalescent COVID-19.

The chain employs TRBV5-1 and TRBJ1-2, with 7 bases fitting TRBD1. The CDR3 runs to 14 residues. Germline V lookup: CDR1 SGHRS, CDR2 YFSETQ. The V and J ends lost 3 bases and 3 bases, in that order; junction bases with no gene match: 5. The CDR3 nucleotides are TGCGCCAGCAGCTCGACAGGGTGGGACTATGGCTACACCTTC. Translated, it gives CASSSTGWDYGYTF.

The CDR3 loop reads CASSEADRGRPYEQYV. CDR3 DNA sequence: TGTGCCAGCAGTGAAGCGGACAGGGGGCGCCCCTACGAGCAGTACGTC. V and J are TRBV6-1 and TRBJ2-7; the match to TRBD1 covers 11 bases. This CDR3 has 16 amino acids. The J segment lost 2 bases and the V segment lost 0 bases, leaving 3 bases of the junction unmatched. Germline values: CDR1 MNHNS, CDR2 SASEGT.

The genes are TRBV11-2 and TRBJ2-3; 9 nucleotides match TRBD2. V lost 5 bases to trimming and J lost 8 bases; unmatched junction nucleotides: 8. This CDR3 is built from 14 residues. The germline gives CDR1 SGHAT, CDR2 FQNNGV. This CDR3 is CASSPRLAEGTQYF. The CDR3 region has the DNA TGTGCCAGCAGCCCAAGACTAGCGGAAGGTACGCAGTATTTT. Together with reference TRBV11-2 and TRBJ2-3, the CDR3 gives the full variable domain: EAGVAQSPRYKIIEKRQSVAFWCNPISGHATLYWYQQILGQGPKLLIQFQNNGVVDDSQLPKDRFSAERLKGVDSTLKIQPAKLEDSAVYLCASSPRLAEGTQYFGPGTRLTVL.

CDR3 protein: CAISELQGVHQPQHF. CDR3 nucleotide sequence: TGTGCCATCAGTGAATTACAGGGGGTTCATCAGCCCCAGCATTTT. The gene calls are TRBV10-3 and TRBJ1-5; 8 nucleotides agree with TRBD1. Trimming removed 3 bases from V and 5 bases from J; junction bases left unmatched: 6. CDR1 is ENHRY and CDR2 is SYGVKD in the germline V gene. The CDR3 is 15 amino acids.

This clone was recorded once. The gene calls are TRBV11-3 and TRBJ1-1; tentative D call: TRBD1 (6 bases). Trimming stripped 6 bases from V and 8 bases from J, with 10 bases between. CDR3 length equals 11 residues. Germline V gene sequence: CDR1 SGHNT, CDR2 YENEEA. Here the CDR3 DNA reads TGTGCCAGCAGTCGAACAGGGGAAGCTTTCTTT. Translating gives CASSRTGEAFF.

This sequence joins TRBV10-3 and TRBJ2-4; perhaps TRBD1 as D (5 bases). V was clipped by 0 bases and J by 0 bases, with 12 bases between them. The CDR3 totals 17 residues. CDR1 is ENHRY and CDR2 is SYGVKD in the germline V gene. For the CDR3, the DNA is TGTGCCATCAGTGAGTCACAGGCGGCCCTAGCCAAAAACATTCAGTACTTC. This gives the protein CAISESQAALAKNIQYF.

The chain joins TRBV28 to TRBJ2-1, with D possibly matching TRBD2 (6 bases). This CDR3 has 16 amino acids. V dropped 6 bases and J dropped 6 bases, with 21 bases sitting between them. The germline gives CDR1 MDHEN, CDR2 SYDVKM. The CDR3 loop reads CASRKGGQARLNEQFF. The CDR3 DNA reads TGTGCCAGCAGAAAAGGAGGGCAGGCCCGGCTCAATGAGCAGTTCTTC. The full variable domain, with the rest looked up from reference TRBV28 and TRBJ2-1, is DVKVTQSSRYLVKRTGEKVFLECVQDMDHENMFWYRQDPGLGLRLIYFSYDVKMKEKGDIPEGYSVSREKKERFSLILESASTNQTSMYLCASRKGGQARLNEQFFGPGTRLTVL.

The V call is TRBV7-2, the J call TRBJ2-1, with 15 bases that match TRBD2. The J segment lost 7 bases and the V segment lost 1 base, leaving 2 bases of the junction unmatched. Looked up from germline, CDR1 is SGHTA and CDR2 is FQGNSA. The CDR3 spans 16 residues. The CDR3 DNA follows: TGTGCCAGCAGCTTAGGGACTAGCGGGAGGGGGAATGAGCAGTTCTTC. This codes for CASSLGTSGRGNEQFF.

In DNA, the CDR3 is TGTGCCAGCAGGCCACTAGGAGATACGCAGTATTTT. Protein sequence: CASRPLGDTQYF. V usage is TRBV12-3 or TRBV12-4 and J usage is TRBJ2-3; weak D call: TRBD2 (5 bases). This CDR3 has 12 residues. V was clipped by 6 bases and J by 5 bases, with 9 bases between them.

The chain recombines TRBV29-1 with TRBJ2-5, with TRBD2 matching over 8 bases. CDR3 length equals 12 residues. Unmatched junction bases numbered 4, after V lost 6 bases and J lost 4 bases. CDR1 SQVTM and CDR2 ANQGSEA come from the germline V gene. The CDR3 reads CSVGTSRETQYF. In DNA form, the CDR3 reads TGCAGCGTGGGGACTAGTAGAGAGACCCAGTACTTC. The variable domain in full, with the rest retrieved from reference TRBV29-1 and TRBJ2-5, is SAVISQKPSRDICQRGTSLTIQCQVDSQVTMMFWYRQQPGQSLTLIATANQGSEATYESGFVIDKFPISRPNLTFSTLTVSNMSPEDSSIYLCSVGTSRETQYFGPGTRLLVL.

The gene calls are TRBV14 and TRBJ1-1; D gene ambiguous. Germline values: CDR1 SGHDN, CDR2 FVKESK. The CDR3 totals 15 residues. V lost 1 base, J lost 7 bases, and 16 bases lay in between. CDR3 in DNA: TGTGCCAGCAGCCAAGCTAGTAGTTTAACCCTTGAAGCTTTCTTT. This encodes CASSQASSLTLEAFF.

The chain joins TRBV6-6 to TRBJ1-3; TRBD1 aligns across 7 bases. V was pared by 7 bases and J by 4 bases, with 10 bases of the junction left unmatched. The germline CDR1 and CDR2 sequences are MNHNY and SVGAGI (reference sequence). The CDR3 contains 15 residues. As DNA, the CDR3 is TGTGCCAGCACTGCAATCACAGGGGTAGGAAACACCATATATTTT. The encoded protein is CASTAITGVGNTIYF.

A remark on this clone: At one end, the junction sequence differs from germline, possibly due to a read error. This chain links TRBV7-7 with TRBJ2-3; 7 bases line up with TRBD1. This CDR3 comprises 13 residues. Germline V gives CDR1 SSHAT, CDR2 FNYEAQ (reference sequence). The CDR3 nucleotides are TGTGCTAGCAGCGACAGGGTCGGAGATACGCAGTATTTT. It encodes CASSDRVGDTQYF.

This chain connects TRBV19 to TRBJ1-2; possibly TRBD1 for D (6 bases). From germline, CDR1 is LNHDA and CDR2 SQIVND (reference sequence). CDR3 length: 15 residues. Trimming cost V 1 base and J 2 bases, with 11 bases left between them. The CDR3 bases are TGTGCCAGTAGTATAGCCGGCAGGGGAAACTATGGCTACACCTTC. Protein product: CASSIAGRGNYGYTF. Supplemented by reference TRBV19 and TRBJ1-2, the full variable domain reads DGGITQSPKYLFRKEGQNVTLSCEQNLNHDAMYWYRQDPGQGLRLIYYSQIVNDFQKGDIAEGYSVSREKKESFPLTVTSAQKNPTAFYLCASSIAGRGNYGYTFGSGTRLTVV.

The CDR3 reads CASSGTGDSPLHF. The CDR3 region has the DNA TGTGCCAGCAGCGGGACGGGGGATTCACCCCTCCACTTT. The chain recombines TRBV6-5 with TRBJ1-6, with D maybe TRBD1 (5 bases). V lost 6 bases to trimming and J lost 8 bases, with 11 bases between them. CDR1 is MNHEY and CDR2 is SVGAGI in the germline V gene. The CDR3 length is 13 residues.

The chain has TRBV19 and TRBJ2-6; the D is unclear. The CDR3 contains 13 residues. The germline V gene has CDR1 LNHDA and CDR2 SQIVND (reference sequence). The V gene lost 5 bases and the J gene lost 0 bases, with 2 bases spanning the gap. CDR3 sequence reads: CASSHSGANVLTF. Written as DNA, the CDR3 is TGTGCCAGTAGTCACTCTGGGGCCAACGTCCTGACTTTC.

The rearrangement links TRBV3-1 (or the pseudogene TRBV3-2) to TRBJ1-6, with D perhaps TRBD1 (5 bases). The CDR3 is made up of 16 amino acids. V was shortened by 0 bases and J by 10 bases, with 16 bases between the two germline ends. Germline lookup yields CDR1 LGHDT and CDR2 YNNKEL (reference sequence). The CDR3 spells CASSQDSGTRKSPLHF. CDR3 nucleotides: TGTGCCAGCAGCCAAGATAGCGGGACGCGGAAATCACCCCTCCACTTT.

This clone has a single count. This chain uses TRBV5-6 with TRBJ2-1; D is unclear. There are 11 residues in the CDR3. Looked up from germline, CDR1 is SGHDT and CDR2 is YYEEEE. V was pared by 4 bases and J by 8 bases, with 7 bases between. The CDR3 protein is CASSIPDEQFF. The CDR3 coding sequence is TGTGCCAGCAGCATCCCGGATGAGCAGTTCTTC.

There are a few counts of this clone. This sequence joins TRBV3-1 (or the pseudogene TRBV3-2) and TRBJ1-2, with 9 bases matching TRBD1. CDR3 size: 14 residues. Germline V gene sequence: CDR1 LGHDT, CDR2 YNNKEL (reference sequence). Unmatched junction bases numbered 0, after V lost 4 bases and J lost 0 bases. The CDR3 coding sequence is TGTGCCAGCAGCCGGGACAGGGCTAACTATGGCTACACCTTC. This translates into CASSRDRANYGYTF.

CDR3 nucleotide sequence: TGTGCCAGCAGCCAAGGGACTAGCGGGACCTACGAGCAGTACTTC. This gives the protein CASSQGTSGTYEQYF. The chain uses TRBV6-5 and TRBJ2-7; 13 nucleotides match TRBD2. Germline V CDR1 and CDR2: MNHEY, SVGAGI. The CDR3 sequence is 15 residues long. V dropped 6 bases and J dropped 2; count of bases not matched to a gene: 4.

The chain combines TRBV18 with TRBJ1-5, with a weak D call TRBD1 (5 bases). The CDR3 is made up of 15 amino acids. The germline gives CDR1 KGHSH, CDR2 LQKENI. The V end was cut by 0 bases, the J end by 2 bases, with 8 bases between. For the CDR3, the DNA is TGTGCCAGCTCACCACCGGGCAGGGGCAATCAGCCCCAGCATTTT. Protein product: CASSPPGRGNQPQHF.

This rearrangement joins TRBV2 to TRBJ1-5; tentatively, D is TRBD1 (5 bases). Trimming took 6 bases from V and 5 from J, leaving 8 bases between them. Per germline, CDR1 SNHLY and CDR2 FYNNEI. The CDR3 covers 12 residues. The CDR3 region is CASRGEDQPQHF. CDR3 nucleotides: TGTGCCAGCAGGGGGGAGGATCAGCCCCAGCATTTT.

The chain employs TRBV30 and TRBJ1-5, with TRBD1 matching over 10 bases. The CDR3 consists of 13 residues. V gave up 5 bases and J gave up 7 bases; unmatched junction bases: 5. Germline V gives CDR1 GTSNPN, CDR2 SVGIG (reference sequence). Written as DNA, the CDR3 is TGTGCCTGGGGCCGGGACAGGGGACAGCCCCAGCATTTT. Translated, it gives CAWGRDRGQPQHF.

V is TRBV6-5 and J is TRBJ1-6; TRBD1 is a possible D gene (6 bases). There are 15 residues in the CDR3. Trimming stripped 6 bases from V and 6 bases from J, with 15 bases between. In germline, CDR1 is MNHEY, CDR2 SVGAGI. The CDR3 nucleotides are TGTGCCAGCAGCCGGGACACCGAGCGTAATTCACCCCTCCACTTT. Translation: CASSRDTERNSPLHF.

The V and J genes are TRBV18 and TRBJ2-6, with a tentative D call TRBD1 (5 bases). Germline V lookup: CDR1 KGHSH, CDR2 LQKENI. V was trimmed by 3 bases and J by 0 bases, leaving 18 bases between them. This CDR3 has 19 amino acids. The CDR3 DNA sequence: TGTGCCAGCTCACCGGTAAAGGACACCAGACACTCTGGGGCCAACGTCCTGACTTTC. Translating gives CASSPVKDTRHSGANVLTF.

This clone was recorded once. The chain uses TRBV7-9 and TRBJ2-1; TRBD2 is a possible D gene (5 bases). The CDR3 spans 16 residues. Trimming took off 2 bases at V and 0 bases at J, with 11 bases between the two ends. Per the germline V gene, CDR1 is SEHNR and CDR2 is FQNEAQ (reference sequence). The CDR3 reads CASSLSGGRSYNEQFF. The CDR3 DNA sequence: TGTGCCAGCAGCTTATCCGGAGGTCGCTCCTACAATGAGCAGTTCTTC.

The CDR3 sequence is CASSASGFEQYF. DNA for the CDR3: TGTGCCAGTAGTGCCTCAGGGTTCGAGCAGTACTTC. The rearrangement links TRBV19 to TRBJ2-7; possible D gene TRBD1, 5 bases. The CDR3 contains 12 residues. The ends were cut back, 5 bases at V and 6 bases at J, with 11 bases in the middle. Germline-derived CDR1 and CDR2 are LNHDA and SQIVND (reference sequence).

This sequence joins TRBV5-1 and TRBJ2-1, with TRBD2 matching 10 bases. CDR3 length: 17 amino acids. Germline V gene sequence: CDR1 SGHRS, CDR2 YFSETQ. The J segment lost 7 bases and the V segment lost 4 bases, leaving 14 bases of the junction unmatched. The CDR3: CASSRTTPSGSLNEQFF. CDR3 coding DNA: TGCGCCAGCAGCCGGACCACCCCTAGCGGGAGTTTGAATGAGCAGTTCTTC.

This clone was recorded only once. The J gene is TRBJ1-1, the V gene TRBV6-5; D remains ambiguous. This CDR3 contains 15 residues. The germline V gene encodes CDR1 MNHEY and CDR2 SVGAGI. Trimming stripped 0 bases from V and 0 bases from J, with 8 bases between. The CDR3 here is CASSYSTQVNTEAFF. The CDR3 DNA reads as TGTGCCAGCAGTTACTCGACGCAGGTGAACACTGAAGCTTTCTTT.

The rearrangement links TRBV2 to TRBJ1-1, with D uncertain. The CDR3 totals 13 residues. Deletions cut 9 bases from V and 4 bases from J, with 15 bases between. Germline-derived CDR1 and CDR2 are SNHLY and FYNNEI. CDR3 protein: CASEQTRGTEAFF. The CDR3 coding sequence is TGTGCCAGTGAACAGACCCGGGGCACTGAAGCTTTCTTT.